This TCR beta chain was captured in a study of blood T cell repertoires in COVID-19. Study-wide context: Sources were T cells, B-cell-depleted T cells, or PBMCs; the material itself was cDNA or gDNA.

This clone was seen a handful of times. In germline, CDR1 is SNHLY, CDR2 FYNNEI. J was trimmed by 3 bases and V by 8 bases; bases with no gene match: 6. The CDR3 consists of 13 residues. Original methodology: Cell counts per sample came from amplifying reference gene primers. The data were produced by immunoSEQ multiplex PCR, yet TCRdb's version contains in-frame clones alone and is incomplete. That table is the source of V, J and clone size, and D and trimming were worked out from the DNA. Of around 99,000 clones listed, around 88% are singletons. Sequencing input: peripheral blood. The V gene is TRBV2, the J gene TRBJ1-1, with 7 bases identical to TRBD1. The sequence was obtained from a man in his fifties with active or convalescent COVID-19. The CDR3 coding sequence is TGTGCCAGCGTGGAACAGGGGTACACTGAAGCTTTCTTT. Translating gives CASVEQGYTEAFF.